The rows below give T cell receptor beta chains drawn from one sample of a study of T cell changes during pregnancy in multiple sclerosis. TCRdb keeps only in-frame clones here, not all; method: immunoSEQ multiplex PCR. The repertoire includes under 40,000 clones, roughly 93% of them detected once, and 4% to 5% sits in the top ten. This specimen consisted of peripheral blood, obtained in the second trimester of pregnancy. The receptor source for this set is a female donor in good health, enrolled as a control in a pregnancy study. Each CDR3 is given without its conserved first and last residue. A D gene is named only where the DNA matches it firmly.

D gene,V gene,J gene,CDR3 protein
NA,TRBV2,TRBJ1-6,ASSRVIDRANSPLH
NA,TRBV5-4,TRBJ2-1,ASSLVGGAGTGNEQF
NA,TRBV9,TRBJ2-7,ASSPRGSRYYEQY
TRBD1,TRBV15,TRBJ2-2,ATGTVFTGELF
NA,TRBV18,TRBJ2-6,ASSPGQAHSGANVLT
TRBD2,TRBV19,TRBJ2-1,ASSVGLAGGVEQF
NA,TRBV19,TRBJ1-1,ASSKGGVTEAF
TRBD2,TRBV19,TRBJ2-7,AIPLSSGSSYEQY
TRBD2,TRBV9,TRBJ2-1,ASSAPTSDNEQF
TRBD2,TRBV27,TRBJ2-7,ASSARAGLAAYEQY
TRBD2,TRBV29-1,TRBJ2-1,SASLAGVSSSYNEQF
TRBD1,TRBV2,TRBJ2-3,ASGGRGSRADTQY
NA,TRBV6-1,TRBJ1-6,ASSEAHENSPLH
TRBD1,TRBV19,TRBJ1-2,ASSIGQGTNYGYT
NA,TRBV7-3,TRBJ1-1,ASSLTGGFGTEAF
TRBD2,TRBV7-6,TRBJ2-1,ASSFLAGEAYNEQF
NA,TRBV7-9,TRBJ2-3,ASSSGLPGDTQY
TRBD2,TRBV11-3,TRBJ2-2,ASSSEGRLAGGLNTGELF
TRBD2,TRBV18,TRBJ2-7,ASSPGRGAPHEQY